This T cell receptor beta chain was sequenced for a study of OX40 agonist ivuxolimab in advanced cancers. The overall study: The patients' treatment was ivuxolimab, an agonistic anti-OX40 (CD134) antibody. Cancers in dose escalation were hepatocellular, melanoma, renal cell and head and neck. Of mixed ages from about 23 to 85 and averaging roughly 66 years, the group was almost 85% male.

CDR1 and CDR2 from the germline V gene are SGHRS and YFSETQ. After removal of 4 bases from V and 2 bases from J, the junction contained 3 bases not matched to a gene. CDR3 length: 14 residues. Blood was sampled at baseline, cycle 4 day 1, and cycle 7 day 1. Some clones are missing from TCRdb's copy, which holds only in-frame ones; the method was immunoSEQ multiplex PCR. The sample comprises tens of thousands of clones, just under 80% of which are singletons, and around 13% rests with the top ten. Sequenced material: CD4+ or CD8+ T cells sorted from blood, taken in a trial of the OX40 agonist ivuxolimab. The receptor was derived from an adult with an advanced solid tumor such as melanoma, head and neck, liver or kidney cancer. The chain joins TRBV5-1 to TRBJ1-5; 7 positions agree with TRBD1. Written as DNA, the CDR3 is TGCGCCAGCAGCACAACAGGGGGCAATCAGCCCCAGCATTTT. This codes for CASSTTGGNQPQHF.